This entry lists 25 T cell receptor beta chains sequenced from one sample in a study of T cell repertoires in cytomegalovirus infection. No antigen is known for these receptors. MiXCR, applied by TCRdb to the reads, yields one record per CDR3 protein. The profile shows a few hundred thousand distinct CDR3 sequences, more than 30% of them singletons. The sample here was cultured PBMCs, taken from culture after CMV antigen stimulation. Receptors were obtained from a human donor in good health (CMV status not recorded). Some clones in this sample may be carry-over from other donors' samples.

This chain uses TRBV28 with TRBJ2-3; the D is unclear. Germline values: CDR1 MDHEN, CDR2 SYDVKM. V lost 1 base, J lost 0 bases, and 14 bases lay in between. The CDR3 extends over 17 amino acids. CDR3 bases: TGTGCCAGCAGTTTATTAGTTCAAGGAACTAGCACAGATACGCAGTATTTT. Its protein product is CASSLLVQGTSTDTQYF.

This clonotype was seen a few times. The rearrangement uses TRBV7-2 and TRBJ2-5; D ambiguous. Trimming removed 5 bases at V and 6 bases at J, with 4 bases between. CDR1 and CDR2 from the germline V gene are SGHTA and FQGNSA. The CDR3 spans 10 residues. The CDR3 loop reads CASSPQTQYF. CDR3 bases: TGTGCCAGCAGCCCCCAGACCCAGTACTTC.

The rearrangement links TRBV28 to TRBJ1-1; perhaps TRBD1 as D (5 bases). Germline CDR1 reads MDHEN; CDR2 reads SYDVKM. The CDR3 has 15 residues. Trimming took 3 bases from V and 2 from J, leaving 13 bases between them. CDR3 sequence (DNA): TGTGCCAGCAGTTTCTTATCAGGGCCCAACACTGAAGCTTTCTTT. This encodes CASSFLSGPNTEAFF. The full variable domain, with the rest looked up from reference TRBV28 and TRBJ1-1, is DVKVTQSSRYLVKRTGEKVFLECVQDMDHENMFWYRQDPGLGLRLIYFSYDVKMKEKGDIPEGYSVSREKKERFSLILESASTNQTSMYLCASSFLSGPNTEAFFGQGTRLTVV.

This clonotype appeared a few times. The V gene is TRBV11-3, the J gene TRBJ2-2; 7 nucleotides line up with TRBD1. The CDR3 has 14 residues. The trim removed 3 bases at V and 3 bases at J, leaving 1 base unmatched. CDR1 and CDR2 from the germline V gene are SGHNT and YENEEA. The CDR3 loop is CASSLGQHTGELFF. CDR3 nucleotide sequence: TGTGCCAGCAGCTTGGGACAGCACACCGGGGAGCTGTTTTTT.

The V call is TRBV15, the J call TRBJ2-5; tentative D call: TRBD2 (5 bases). The germline V gene encodes CDR1 LNHNV and CDR2 YYDKDF (reference sequence). Trimming shortened V by 0 bases and J by 2 bases, and 10 bases separated the two germline ends. CDR3 length: 15 amino acids. The CDR3 region is CATSRDHGGQETQYF. For the CDR3, the DNA is TGTGCCACCAGCAGAGATCACGGAGGTCAAGAGACCCAGTACTTC.

The genes are TRBV6-2 or TRBV6-3 and TRBJ2-1; 7 bases map to TRBD2. The trim removed 6 bases at V and 3 bases at J, leaving 11 bases unmatched. Germline CDR1 MNHEY, CDR2 SVGEGT. The CDR3 extends over 16 amino acids. The DNA of the CDR3 is TGTGCCAGCAGCGCCTTTTGGACTAGTGGCTACAATGAGCAGTTCTTC. Translating gives CASSAFWTSGYNEQFF.

This clonotype was recorded a few times. The V call is TRBV2, the J call TRBJ1-2, with 7 positions matching TRBD1. The V gene's germline CDR1 is SNHLY and CDR2 FYNNEI. With 8 bases clipped from V and 5 bases from J, the junction kept 8 bases outside the gene matches. This CDR3 is built from 13 residues. CDR3 DNA: TGTGCCAGCTTACAACAGGGGAGGTATGGCTACACCTTC. Amino acid sequence: CASLQQGRYGYTF.

This chain links TRBV9 with TRBJ1-1, with TRBD1 identical over 9 bases. CDR3 length: 15 residues. V lost 3 bases to trimming and J lost 4 bases; unmatched junction nucleotides: 7. The germline gives CDR1 SGDLS, CDR2 YYNGEE. The CDR3: CASSGVGQGSTEAFF. CDR3 DNA: TGTGCCAGCAGCGGAGTGGGACAGGGAAGCACTGAAGCTTTCTTT.

V and J are TRBV29-1 and TRBJ2-1, with 9 bases identical to TRBD2. The V gene end was trimmed by 7 bases and the J gene end by 1 base; junction bases not matched to a gene: 8. CDR1 and CDR2 from the germline V gene are SQVTM and ANQGSEA. The length of the CDR3 is 15 residues. The CDR3 protein is CSALGLAGSYNEQFF. The CDR3 nucleotides are TGCAGCGCATTAGGGCTAGCGGGATCCTACAATGAGCAGTTCTTC.

This clonotype has ten or more counts. CDR3 sequence reads: CASSRDPGGNQPQHF. The CDR3, as DNA: TGTGCCAGCAGTCGGGACCCGGGCGGCAATCAGCCCCAGCATTTT. This chain joins TRBV11-2 and TRBJ1-5; tentatively, D is TRBD1 (5 bases). The CDR3 extends over 15 amino acids. The germline gives CDR1 SGHAT, CDR2 FQNNGV. Trimming left V 6 bases short and J 2 bases short, with 14 bases between.

At least ten counts were recorded for this clonotype. V and J are TRBV7-2 and TRBJ1-2; the D is unclear. The CDR3 sequence is 12 residues long. The germline V gene encodes CDR1 SGHTA and CDR2 FQGNSA. Trimming left V 5 bases short and J 4 bases short, with 8 bases between. The CDR3 reads CASSRDRYGYTF. The CDR3 DNA is TGTGCCAGCAGCCGCGACCGCTATGGCTACACCTTC.

The genes are TRBV5-8 and TRBJ2-3; 12 bases are a match to TRBD2. Trimming removed 4 bases from V and 2 bases from J; junction bases left unmatched: 5. This CDR3 contains 16 residues. Germline CDR1 reads SGHTS; CDR2 reads YDEGEE. The CDR3 DNA is TGTGCCAGCAGCAGCGGACTAGCGGGACCCACAGATACGCAGTATTTT. This codes for CASSSGLAGPTDTQYF.

This chain connects TRBV28 to TRBJ1-5; D is perhaps TRBD1 (6 bases). Germline V CDR1 and CDR2: MDHEN, SYDVKM. V was cut by 6 bases and J by 14 bases, with 17 bases left in between. This CDR3 has 12 amino acids. The CDR3 spells CASSSTGLSKHF. The CDR3 coding sequence is TGTGCCAGCAGCTCCACAGGGCTTTCCAAGCATTTT. Looking up the rest from reference TRBV28 and TRBJ1-5 gives the full variable domain: DVKVTQSSRYLVKRTGEKVFLECVQDMDHENMFWYRQDPGLGLRLIYFSYDVKMKEKGDIPEGYSVSREKKERFSLILESASTNQTSMYLCASSSTGLSKHFGDGTRLSIL.

This clonotype occurred a few times. V usage is TRBV28 and J usage is TRBJ2-1; 8 nucleotides align to TRBD2. Unmatched junction bases numbered 12, after V lost 6 bases and J lost 5 bases. This CDR3 has 16 residues. In germline, CDR1 is MDHEN, CDR2 SYDVKM. The CDR3: CASSIPTSGRNNEQFF. CDR3 DNA sequence: TGTGCCAGCAGCATCCCTACTAGCGGCCGAAACAATGAGCAGTTCTTC.

In its sample, this clonotype was seen a few times. The chain employs TRBV28 and TRBJ2-7; D gene unclear. The CDR3 has 15 amino acids. V was trimmed by 2 bases and J by 2 bases, leaving 13 bases between them. Germline V gives CDR1 MDHEN, CDR2 SYDVKM. In DNA form, the CDR3 reads TGTGCCAGCAGTTTAGGGCCCAGGAGACCCTACGAGCAGTACTTC. This translates into CASSLGPRRPYEQYF.

V gene TRBV11-2 combines with J gene TRBJ2-3; D is possibly TRBD2 (6 bases). The CDR3 has 16 amino acids. The germline V and J ends were trimmed by 5 bases and 4 bases, with 19 bases remaining between them. The germline V gene encodes CDR1 SGHAT and CDR2 FQNNGV. For the CDR3, the DNA is TGTGCCAGCAGCCCGGATACCACGGGAGTGGCAGATACGCAGTATTTT. Protein: CASSPDTTGVADTQYF.

This clonotype has only a few counts. The genes are TRBV6-2 or TRBV6-3 and TRBJ2-7; 13 bases agree with TRBD2. The V segment lost 10 bases and the J segment 6 bases; nucleotides outside the gene matches: 9. This CDR3 has 14 residues. Germline V CDR1 and CDR2: MNHEY, SVGEGT. In DNA, the CDR3 is TGTGCCACCTGGACTAGCGGGAGATACGGCGAGCAGTACGTC. This translates into CATWTSGRYGEQYV.

The rearrangement links TRBV10-3 to TRBJ1-2, with D maybe TRBD1 (5 bases). V was cut by 7 bases and J by 7 bases, with 16 bases left in between. The CDR3 runs 13 residues. Germline CDR1 reads ENHRY; CDR2 reads SYGVKD. The CDR3 DNA follows: TGTGCCATCACCGGGGGTGCCGGGGGTGGCTACACCTTC. Encoded protein: CAITGGAGGGYTF.

There are a few counts of this clonotype. The chain carries TRBV5-1 and TRBJ2-1; TRBD1 matches at 8 bases. Germline V lookup: CDR1 SGHRS, CDR2 YFSETQ. The V segment lost 0 bases and the J segment 7 bases; nucleotides outside the gene matches: 3. CDR3 size: 14 residues. CDR3 bases: TGCGCCAGCAGCTTGGGGCAGGGGGCGAATGAGCAGTTCTTC. Protein product: CASSLGQGANEQFF.

CDR3 sequence: CASSEPYPRDEQYF. CDR3 in DNA: TGTGCCAGCAGTGAACCTTATCCCCGGGACGAGCAGTACTTC. This sequence joins TRBV2 and TRBJ2-7; D not resolved. The CDR3 covers 14 residues. Deletions cut 2 bases from V and 5 bases from J, with 13 bases between. Germline V gene lookup returns CDR1 SNHLY and CDR2 FYNNEI.

The chain recombines TRBV28 with TRBJ1-3; D gene unclear. The germline V gene encodes CDR1 MDHEN and CDR2 SYDVKM. This CDR3 has 16 residues. V lost 3 bases and J lost 1, with 13 bases in between. In DNA form, the CDR3 reads TGTGCCAGCAGTTTGACACCCTCGGCATCTGGAAACACCATATATTTT. Its protein is CASSLTPSASGNTIYF.

This clonotype was counted between two and nine times. The rearrangement uses TRBV9 and TRBJ2-1, with D uncertain. Germline loops: CDR1 SGDLS, CDR2 YYNGEE. The CDR3 length is 13 residues. V shed 5 bases and J shed 7 bases, with 13 bases lying between them. The CDR3 region has the DNA TGTGCCAGCAGTGACCTCCGGGCGAATGAGCAGTTCTTC. Its translation is CASSDLRANEQFF.

This clonotype has only a few counts. This chain's CDR3 is CASSSRGSNYGYTF. The CDR3 DNA sequence: TGTGCCAGCAGCTCAAGGGGATCTAACTATGGCTACACCTTC. The gene calls are TRBV7-9 and TRBJ1-2, with TRBD1 as a possible D gene (5 bases). This CDR3 contains 14 residues. Trimming cost V 4 bases and J 0 bases, with 9 bases left between them. Per the germline V gene, CDR1 is SEHNR and CDR2 is FQNEAQ (reference sequence).

This clonotype was seen repeatedly, ten times or more. The rearrangement uses TRBV6-6 and TRBJ1-5, with TRBD1 matching 8 bases. The V gene's germline CDR1 is MNHNY and CDR2 SVGAGI (reference sequence). V lost 7 bases to trimming and J lost 7 bases; unmatched junction nucleotides: 15. This CDR3 comprises 16 residues. The CDR3 sequence is CASTYGADRGSQPQHF. In DNA form, the CDR3 reads TGTGCCAGCACCTACGGGGCTGACAGGGGAAGCCAGCCCCAGCATTTT.

J is TRBJ2-7 and V is TRBV19; a possible D gene is TRBD2 (5 bases). V was trimmed by 0 bases and J by 2 bases, leaving 8 bases between them. CDR3 length equals 14 residues. The germline V gene encodes CDR1 LNHDA and CDR2 SQIVND (reference sequence). The CDR3 sequence: CASSIDAGAYEQYF. The DNA of the CDR3 is TGTGCCAGTAGTATAGATGCCGGGGCCTACGAGCAGTACTTC.